The 22 T cell receptor beta chains reported below all come from one sample, sequenced in a study of T cell responses to AZD1222 COVID-19 vaccine. TCRdb's copy holds only in-frame clones and misses some; the assay was immunoSEQ multiplex PCR. Of approximately 97,000 clones listed, 86% are singletons. The sequencing used peripheral blood, collected on day 0 of AZD1222 vaccination. All receptors derive from an adult in good health.

CDR3 DNA sequence: TGCGCCAGCAACCTGACCCGTACCGAGGGCAGGCGGAACACCGGGGAGCTGTTTTTT. Protein: CASNLTRTEGRRNTGELFF. The gene calls are TRBV10-1 and TRBJ2-2; D is perhaps TRBD2 (5 bases). The CDR3 loop spans 19 amino acids. Trimming took off 7 bases at V and 1 base at J, with 25 bases between the two ends. CDR1 and CDR2 from the germline V gene are WNHNN and SYGVQD (reference sequence).

The V and J genes are TRBV19 and TRBJ1-3, with 10 bases lining up with TRBD1. With V trimmed by 6 bases and J by 1 base, 3 bases remained unmatched. CDR3 length: 15 amino acids. Germline loops: CDR1 LNHDA, CDR2 SQIVND (reference sequence). The CDR3 protein is CASSDRGPSGNTIYF. In DNA form, the CDR3 reads TGTGCCAGTAGCGACAGGGGGCCATCTGGAAACACCATATATTTT.

The chain links TRBV7-2 to TRBJ2-1; tentative D call: TRBD2 (5 bases). V lost 5 bases to trimming and J lost 3 bases, with 11 bases between them. Germline V lookup: CDR1 SGHTA, CDR2 FQGNSA. CDR3 length: 14 residues. The CDR3 loop reads CASSPERYYNEQFF. The CDR3 DNA reads as TGTGCCAGCAGCCCGGAGCGGTACTACAATGAGCAGTTCTTC.

This chain uses TRBV21-1 with TRBJ2-7; whether TRBD1, the table's D call, matches the DNA was not checked. TRBV21-1 is a pseudogene. This CDR3 contains 15 residues. The CDR3 region is CASSATGSVSYEQYF. The CDR3 coding sequence is TGTGCCAGCAGTGCCACAGGGTCGGTCTCCTACGAGCAGTACTTC.

The rearrangement joins TRBV9 to TRBJ1-4; possible D gene TRBD1, 5 bases. Trimming left V 0 bases short and J 4 bases short, with 10 bases between. The CDR3 length is 15 residues. In germline, CDR1 is SGDLS, CDR2 YYNGEE. CDR3 in amino acids: CASSVDGDFNEKLFF. CDR3 coding DNA: TGTGCCAGCAGCGTAGATGGGGACTTTAATGAAAAACTGTTTTTT.

The chain uses TRBV29-1 and TRBJ1-1; D is unresolved. The V gene's germline CDR1 is SQVTM and CDR2 ANQGSEA. The V and J ends lost 7 bases and 1 base respectively, with 10 bases between them. The CDR3 loop spans 12 amino acids. The CDR3 DNA follows: TGCAGCGCTAAGAGTGGGAACACTGAAGCTTTCTTT. Translating it yields CSAKSGNTEAFF.

This clone was found a few times. The rearrangement joins TRBV6-5 to TRBJ2-7, with 8 bases that match TRBD1. The germline V gene has CDR1 MNHEY and CDR2 SVGAGI. This CDR3 has 13 amino acids. V dropped 7 bases and J dropped 7; count of bases not matched to a gene: 9. The CDR3 is CASTLAGGMEQYF. CDR3 in DNA: TGTGCCAGCACCCTGGCAGGGGGCATGGAGCAGTACTTC.

This sequence joins TRBV7-3 and TRBJ1-6; no definite D call. Trimming pared 3 bases from V and 6 bases from J, leaving 6 bases between. The CDR3 has 13 residues. Germline CDR1 and CDR2: SGHTA and FQGTGA. CDR3 in DNA: TGTGCCAGCAGCTTCGACCCTAATTCACCCCTCCACTTT. This gives the protein CASSFDPNSPLHF.

In nucleotides, the CDR3 is TGTGCCAGCAGCCGCGGGGCAGATACGCAGTATTTT. Amino acids: CASSRGADTQYF. The chain carries TRBV7-9 and TRBJ2-3, with a tentative D call TRBD2 (6 bases). CDR1 and CDR2 (germline): SEHNR, FQNEAQ (reference sequence). The V end was cut by 5 bases, the J end by 4 bases, with 7 bases between. This CDR3 has 12 amino acids.

V and J are TRBV7-3 and TRBJ2-1, with 9 bases fitting TRBD1. Germline CDR1 is SGHTA and CDR2 is FQGTGA. Germline trimming cut 1 base from V and 4 bases from J; bases unmatched to any gene: 5. CDR3 length: 16 residues. The CDR3 sequence: CASSLRAGTGYNEQFF. The CDR3 DNA sequence: TGTGCCAGCAGCTTAAGAGCCGGGACAGGGTACAATGAGCAGTTCTTC.

The chain combines TRBV18 with TRBJ2-7; TRBD2 agrees at 7 bases. V trimming: 3 bases; J trimming: 0 bases; junction bases outside the gene matches: 2. The CDR3 extends over 14 amino acids. Looked up from germline, CDR1 is KGHSH and CDR2 is LQKENI. The CDR3, as DNA: TGTGCCAGCTCACCGGCGGGGGACTCCTACGAGCAGTACTTC. It yields the protein CASSPAGDSYEQYF.

This CDR3 is CASTRGGSYGYTF. The CDR3 DNA reads TGTGCCAGCACCAGGGGCGGAAGTTATGGCTACACCTTC. The genes are TRBV7-2 and TRBJ1-2; TRBD1 might be the D (6 bases). CDR1 is SGHTA and CDR2 is FQGNSA in the germline V gene. Trimming pared 7 bases from V and 5 bases from J, leaving 14 bases between. CDR3 length: 13 amino acids.

The V and J genes are TRBV18 and TRBJ1-6, with D uncertain. Trimming removed 1 base at V and 8 bases at J, with 15 bases between. Germline assignment: CDR1 KGHSH and CDR2 LQKENI. The CDR3 covers 16 residues. CDR3 sequence (DNA): TGTGCCAGCTCACCACGACTAGTGGGTTTGGATTCACCCCTCCACTTT. This codes for CASSPRLVGLDSPLHF.

The chain uses TRBV7-2 and TRBJ2-5; D ambiguous. Germline CDR1 SGHTA, CDR2 FQGNSA. V lost 1 base and J 4 bases, leaving 13 bases between the germline ends. The CDR3 spans 15 residues. CDR3 in DNA: TGTGCCAGCAGCTTAGTCACAGCCCTGGGAGAGACCCAGTACTTC. It translates to CASSLVTALGETQYF.

This rearrangement joins TRBV6-1 to TRBJ2-7; D gene ambiguous. CDR1 is MNHNS, CDR2 SASEGT, per germline. Between the trimmed V and J ends, which lost 2 bases and 5 bases, there was a span of 13 bases. CDR3 length: 14 residues. DNA of the CDR3: TGTGCCAGCAGTGAAATTTACTTTGGACACGAGCAGTACTTC. Translation gives CASSEIYFGHEQYF.

This clone turned up a few times. The V and J genes are TRBV7-9 and TRBJ1-4, with TRBD1 identical over 10 bases. The CDR3 spans 15 residues. The V and J ends lost 1 base and 4 bases, in that order; junction bases with no gene match: 0. In germline, CDR1 is SEHNR, CDR2 FQNEAQ (reference sequence). Here the CDR3 reads CASSLGDRGNEKLFF. CDR3 nucleotides: TGTGCCAGCAGCTTAGGGGACAGGGGTAATGAAAAACTGTTTTTT.

The genes are TRBV29-1 and TRBJ2-3; 9 positions agree with TRBD1. The V segment lost 6 bases and the J segment 4 bases; nucleotides outside the gene matches: 8. The CDR3 is made up of 14 amino acids. Germline V gene sequence: CDR1 SQVTM, CDR2 ANQGSEA. CDR3 protein: CSVADRGSADTQYF. The CDR3 DNA reads as TGCAGCGTAGCTGACAGGGGGTCCGCAGATACGCAGTATTTT.

The gene calls are TRBV2 and TRBJ2-7, with TRBD2 as a possible D gene (5 bases). CDR1 SNHLY and CDR2 FYNNEI come from the germline V gene. Trimming stripped 3 bases from V and 7 bases from J, with 13 bases between. The CDR3 loop spans 13 amino acids. The chain's CDR3 is CASSDVGLSEQYF. The CDR3 DNA reads as TGTGCCAGCAGTGATGTCGGACTGTCTGAGCAGTACTTC.

CDR3 DNA sequence: TGCGCCAGCAGCCAAGATCTATTTGGGCTAGCGAACACCGGGGAGCTGTTTTTT. Its translation is CASSQDLFGLANTGELFF. The genes are TRBV4-1 and TRBJ2-2; the D is unclear. V lost 0 bases to trimming and J lost 0 bases, with 14 bases between them. Germline CDR1 and CDR2: MGHRA and YSYEKL. This CDR3 has 18 amino acids.

V is TRBV7-2 and J is TRBJ2-2, with D perhaps TRBD1 (7 bases). V lost 3 bases, J lost 3 bases, and 14 bases lay in between. Germline assignment: CDR1 SGHTA and CDR2 FQGNSA. This CDR3 contains 16 residues. The CDR3 nucleotides read TGTGCCAGCAGCTTGAGGGGGCGGGACCACACCGGGGAGCTGTTTTTT. The encoded protein is CASSLRGRDHTGELFF. The full variable domain, in which reference TRBV7-2 and TRBJ2-2 provide the parts outside the CDR3, is GAGVSQSPSNKVTEKGKDVELRCDPISGHTALYWYRQSLGQGLEFLIYFQGNSAPDKSGLPSDRFSAERTGGSVSTLTIQRTQQEDSAVYLCASSLRGRDHTGELFFGEGSRLTVL.

This chain joins TRBV28 and TRBJ2-6, with D possibly TRBD2 on 7 matching bases. CDR3 length: 14 amino acids. Trimming left V 6 bases short and J 3 bases short, with 9 bases between. The germline CDR1 and CDR2 sequences are MDHEN and SYDVKM. The CDR3 protein is CASRRGLGANVLTF. The CDR3 DNA reads TGTGCCAGCAGGCGGGGGCTTGGGGCCAACGTCCTGACTTTC.

Only a few counts were recorded for this clone. The rearrangement links TRBV18 to TRBJ1-2, with a tentative D call TRBD1 (5 bases). Trimming cost V 3 bases and J 0 bases, with 14 bases left between them. This CDR3 spans 16 amino acids. In germline, CDR1 is KGHSH, CDR2 LQKENI. For the CDR3, the DNA is TGTGCCAGCTCACCCATTTTTAGGGGTCCTAACTATGGCTACACCTTC. Amino acid sequence: CASSPIFRGPNYGYTF.